This T cell receptor (beta chain) was captured in a study of vaccination effects on CD4 cells after COVID-19. Study findings and constraints: Clones of infection and vaccine origin contracted markedly late after vaccination.

Viral peptide pool expansion of antigen-specific CD4+ T cells preceded sequencing in the ViraFEST assay. Cultured cells yielded isolated CD4+ T cells after 10 to 11 days. Peptides at roughly 9.2 ug/ml and IL-2 at 9.5 to 10 IU/ml were added to two million PBMC per well. Here immunoSEQ multiplex PCR was the method, and the copy in TCRdb shows in-frame clones only, minus some. The sample carries roughly 76,000 clones, 70% to 75% recorded once. A word on this clone: The antigen is not known.

CDR1 SGHTA and CDR2 FQGNSA come from the germline V gene. This CDR3 has 14 amino acids. V lost 2 bases to trimming and J lost 4 bases, with 11 bases between them. The sample in question was CD4+ T cells from PBMCs cultured with HCoV-229E spike peptides, obtained before COVID-19 vaccination. V gene TRBV7-2 combines with J gene TRBJ1-1; no firm D call. The TCR was taken from a human donor who received a COVID-19 vaccine. DNA of the CDR3: TGTGCCAGCAGCTTAAAGGGTTGGGGCACTGAAGCTTTCTTT. Amino acids: CASSLKGWGTEAFF.